A single sample gave rise to the 22 T cell receptor beta chains below, sequenced in a study of neurological immune-mediated disorders. MiXCR was run by TCRdb on the 5' RACE reads, yielding one entry per CDR3 protein. The data show 55,000 to 85,000 distinct CDR3 sequences, roughly 3% seen once. Sequencing used PBMCs. These receptors all stem from a woman aged 45-59 years with multiple sclerosis.

There are many counts of this clonotype. This chain links TRBV15 with TRBJ2-2, with 9 bases fitting TRBD1. CDR1 LNHNV and CDR2 YYDKDF come from the germline V gene (reference sequence). J lost 4 bases, V lost 8 bases, and 8 bases had no gene match. This CDR3 region has 15 residues. CDR3 sequence reads: CATQTGGLLTGELFF. CDR3 DNA sequence: TGTGCCACCCAGACAGGGGGACTACTCACCGGGGAGCTGTTTTTT.

This clonotype was picked up a small number of times. The J gene is TRBJ1-4, the V gene TRBV5-4; 8 bases line up with TRBD1. Unmatched junction bases numbered 9, after V lost 5 bases and J lost 3 bases. Germline V gives CDR1 SGHNT, CDR2 YYREEE (reference sequence). This CDR3 spans 16 amino acids. CDR3 coding DNA: TGTGCCAGCAGTCCCGGGACAGGAAGGTCTAATGAAAAACTGTTTTTT. This gives the protein CASSPGTGRSNEKLFF. Using reference TRBV5-4 and TRBJ1-4 for the parts outside the CDR3, the full variable domain is ETGVTQSPTHLIKTRGQQVTLRCSSQSGHNTVSWYQQALGQGPQFIFQYYREEENGRGNFPPRFSGLQFPNYSSELNVNALELDDSALYLCASSPGTGRSNEKLFFGSGTQLSVL.

This clonotype was observed at least ten times. The chain is built from TRBV3-1 and TRBJ2-5, with TRBD2 matching over 8 bases. This CDR3 spans 16 amino acids. CDR1 LGHDT and CDR2 YNNKEL come from the germline V gene (reference sequence). Germline trimming cut 0 bases from V and 2 bases from J; bases unmatched to any gene: 5. The CDR3 sequence: CASSQDGLAGQETQYF. The CDR3 DNA reads as TGTGCCAGCAGCCAAGATGGCCTAGCGGGTCAAGAGACCCAGTACTTC.

This clonotype was recorded at least ten times. The genes are TRBV7-2 and TRBJ2-6; D perhaps matches TRBD2 (6 bases). Germline CDR1 SGHTA, CDR2 FQGNSA. The CDR3 has 16 amino acids. Trimming pared 4 bases from V and 4 bases from J, leaving 14 bases between. The DNA for the CDR3 is TGTGCCAGCAGCTCCTCTGGGGGGTCAGGGGCCAACGTCCTGACTTTC. Translated, it gives CASSSSGGSGANVLTF.

This clonotype was seen at least ten times. The chain recombines TRBV28 with TRBJ1-2; the D gene is possibly TRBD1 (6 bases). Germline V lookup: CDR1 MDHEN, CDR2 SYDVKM. V was cut by 0 bases and J by 0 bases, with 20 bases left in between. This CDR3 is built from 19 residues. CDR3 amino acids: CASSLWESAGAIANYGYTF. CDR3 sequence (DNA): TGTGCCAGCAGTTTATGGGAGTCGGCAGGGGCTATAGCTAACTATGGCTACACCTTC.

The chain joins TRBV4-2 to TRBJ2-3; 10 bases line up with TRBD2. Germline assignment: CDR1 LGHNA and CDR2 YNFKEQ. The trim removed 5 bases at V and 4 bases at J, leaving 6 bases unmatched. This CDR3 spans 15 amino acids. The CDR3 DNA reads TGTGCCAGCAGCACAACTAGCGGGATGGCAGATACGCAGTATTTT. Protein product: CASSTTSGMADTQYF.

A few counts support this clonotype. This chain connects TRBV7-2 to TRBJ2-7; D may correspond to TRBD1 or TRBD2 (6 bases each). Germline V CDR1 and CDR2: SGHTA, FQGNSA. The CDR3 extends over 14 amino acids. V was trimmed by 5 bases and J by 4 bases, leaving 15 bases between them. The CDR3 reads CASSRLGGAYEQYF. The DNA of the CDR3 is TGTGCCAGCAGCCGGTTGGGGGGCGCTTACGAGCAGTACTTC.

CDR3 DNA: TGTGCCACGGGATCGGACAGGGGGGGCAATGAGCAGTTCTTC. Its protein product is CATGSDRGGNEQFF. The rearrangement links TRBV24-1 to TRBJ2-1; 10 bases fit TRBD1. The CDR3 totals 14 residues. V gave up 10 bases and J gave up 6 bases; unmatched junction bases: 8. Looked up from germline, CDR1 is KGHDR and CDR2 is SFDVKD.

This clonotype was detected many times. This chain connects TRBV12-3 or TRBV12-4 to TRBJ1-5, with 8 bases identical to TRBD1. The V and J ends lost 6 bases and 5 bases, in that order; junction bases with no gene match: 3. This CDR3 is 13 amino acids long. The CDR3 spells CASRATGDQPQHF. The CDR3 bases are TGTGCCAGCAGGGCGACAGGGGATCAGCCCCAGCATTTT.

This clonotype was detected many times. J is TRBJ2-2 and V is TRBV29-1, with a tentative D call TRBD1 (7 bases). The germline V gene encodes CDR1 SQVTM and CDR2 ANQGSEA. This CDR3 region has 14 residues. V shed 7 bases and J shed 1 base, with 13 bases lying between them. As DNA, the CDR3 is TGCAGCGCCGGGGGACAGATGAACACCGGGGAGCTGTTTTTT. Its translation: CSAGGQMNTGELFF.

This clonotype was counted many times. The CDR3 reads CSASTGLEADTQYF. CDR3 DNA sequence: TGCAGCGCCTCGACAGGGTTAGAGGCAGATACGCAGTATTTT. This chain joins TRBV29-1 and TRBJ2-3; 7 nucleotides line up with TRBD1. The CDR3 is 14 amino acids. CDR1 and CDR2 (germline): SQVTM, ANQGSEA. With 7 bases clipped from V and 4 bases from J, the junction kept 11 bases outside the gene matches.

This clonotype occurred many times. CDR3 in amino acids: CASSLNGANNSPLHF. In DNA form, the CDR3 reads TGTGCCAGCAGCTTAAACGGCGCGAATAATTCACCCCTCCACTTT. This chain links TRBV7-9 with TRBJ1-6; D unresolved. The germline V gene encodes CDR1 SEHNR and CDR2 FQNEAQ (reference sequence). V shed 2 bases and J shed 5 bases, with 10 bases lying between them. CDR3 size: 15 residues.

This clonotype came up many times. The V gene is TRBV28, the J gene TRBJ1-5; D is undetermined. V lost 4 bases, J lost 8 bases, and 12 bases lay in between. CDR3 length: 13 residues. CDR1 MDHEN and CDR2 SYDVKM come from the germline V gene. For the CDR3, the DNA is TGTGCCAGCAGTTCCCTCCTCGGGGAGCCCCAGCATTTT. Translated, it gives CASSSLLGEPQHF. Complete variable domain (other parts from reference TRBV28 and TRBJ1-5): DVKVTQSSRYLVKRTGEKVFLECVQDMDHENMFWYRQDPGLGLRLIYFSYDVKMKEKGDIPEGYSVSREKKERFSLILESASTNQTSMYLCASSSLLGEPQHFGDGTRLSIL.

Many counts were recorded for this clonotype. The gene calls are TRBV20-1 and TRBJ1-5; perhaps TRBD1 as D (5 bases). Germline V CDR1 and CDR2: DFQATT, SNEGSKA (reference sequence). This CDR3 is 15 amino acids long. The V end lost 3 bases, the J end lost 1 base, and 13 bases lay between the germline ends. CDR3 coding DNA: TGCAGTGCTAGTGGGGGAAGATTAAGCAATCAGCCCCAGCATTTT. This gives the protein CSASGGRLSNQPQHF.

This clonotype has a count of ten or more. The chain combines TRBV4-1 with TRBJ2-1; 9 nucleotides agree with TRBD2. Unmatched junction bases numbered 11, after V lost 4 bases and J lost 4 bases. This CDR3 is built from 17 residues. The V gene's germline CDR1 is MGHRA and CDR2 YSYEKL. The CDR3, as DNA: TGCGCCAGCAGCCCCCTAGACCGCGGGGGGGCGTACAATGAGCAGTTCTTC. It codes for CASSPLDRGGAYNEQFF.

This clonotype has only a few counts. CDR3 nucleotides: TGTGCCATCAGCATCGACATAGCCAAAAACATTCAGTACTTC. This encodes CAISIDIAKNIQYF. V is TRBV10-3 and J is TRBJ2-4; D gene ambiguous. This CDR3 contains 14 residues. Germline CDR1 is ENHRY and CDR2 is SYGVKD. The V gene lost 6 bases and the J gene lost 0 bases, with 9 bases spanning the gap.

This clonotype showed up many times. The chain links TRBV29-1 to TRBJ2-7; 11 positions agree with TRBD2. This CDR3 comprises 13 residues. The V and J ends lost 5 bases and 1 base, in that order; junction bases with no gene match: 1. Germline V lookup: CDR1 SQVTM, CDR2 ANQGSEA. This CDR3 is CSVTSGGSYEQYV. CDR3 DNA: TGCAGCGTTACTAGCGGGGGATCCTACGAGCAGTACGTC.

This clonotype was counted many times. The chain has TRBV20-1 and TRBJ1-4; perhaps TRBD1 as D (5 bases). The germline V gene has CDR1 DFQATT and CDR2 SNEGSKA (reference sequence). The CDR3 is 13 amino acids. V was cut by 6 bases and J by 2 bases, with 10 bases left in between. Here the CDR3 reads CSATRATNEKLFF. The CDR3, as DNA: TGCAGTGCCACCAGGGCCACTAATGAAAAACTGTTTTTT.

This clonotype has at least ten counts. The J gene is TRBJ2-4, the V gene TRBV11-2; 8 bases match TRBD2. The CDR3 spans 14 residues. Losses at the gene ends were 5 bases for V and 5 bases for J; bases not matched to a gene: 5. The germline CDR1 and CDR2 sequences are SGHAT and FQNNGV. In DNA form, the CDR3 reads TGTGCCAGCAGCCCAACTAGCGGACAAAACATTCAGTACTTC. This gives the protein CASSPTSGQNIQYF.

This clonotype was seen at least ten times. This chain connects TRBV25-1 to TRBJ2-7; no definite D call. V was pared by 3 bases and J by 1 base, with 7 bases between. CDR3 length: 13 amino acids. Germline assignment: CDR1 MGHDK and CDR2 SYGVNS. CDR3 in DNA: TGTGCCAGCAGTGAGGCGCCTTCCTACGAGCAGTACTTC. Its translation is CASSEAPSYEQYF.

This clonotype showed up many times. The chain employs TRBV7-2 and TRBJ2-4; a possible D gene is TRBD2 (6 bases). The length of the CDR3 is 16 residues. V lost 4 bases and J 0 bases, leaving 13 bases between the germline ends. CDR1 is SGHTA, CDR2 FQGNSA, per germline. CDR3 nucleotides: TGTGCCAGCAGCTCGTTCGGGGGACTAGCCAAAAACATTCAGTACTTC. It codes for CASSSFGGLAKNIQYF.

The chain is built from TRBV12-3 or TRBV12-4 and TRBJ2-1; 7 nucleotides agree with TRBD2. CDR3 size: 14 residues. V lost 1 base and J lost 7; bases outside the gene matches: 4. Here the CDR3 DNA reads TGTGCCAGCAGTTTAGTGGGAGGGCCGAATGAGCAGTTCTTC. Translated, it gives CASSLVGGPNEQFF.